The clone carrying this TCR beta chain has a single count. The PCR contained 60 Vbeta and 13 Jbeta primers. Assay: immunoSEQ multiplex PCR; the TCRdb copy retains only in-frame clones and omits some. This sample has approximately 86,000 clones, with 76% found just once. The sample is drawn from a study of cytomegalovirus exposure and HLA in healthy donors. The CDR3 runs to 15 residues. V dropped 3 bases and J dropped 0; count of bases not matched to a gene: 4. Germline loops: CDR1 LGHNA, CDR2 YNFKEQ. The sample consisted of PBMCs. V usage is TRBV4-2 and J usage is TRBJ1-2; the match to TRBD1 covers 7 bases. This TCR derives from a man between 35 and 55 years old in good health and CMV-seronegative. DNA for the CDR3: TGTGCCAGCAGCCATGGACAGGAAGCTAACTATGGCTACACCTTC. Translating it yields CASSHGQEANYGYTF.